These 3 T cell receptor beta chains were all obtained from the same sample, sequenced in a study of blood T cells in healthy people across ages (dated by TCRdb to 2015 to 2017). Library method: 5' RACE. This sample was sequenced with an Illumina HiSeq 2500. A second roughly 6 to 12 cycle PCR used a sample-barcoded 5' primer and a J-beta primer mix. TCRdb reran the public reads through fastp at Q25 and MiXCR, keeping productive beta chains. A single entry per CDR3 protein holds the most common genes and DNA from its merged rows. The sample table contains 1.5 million to 2 million distinct CDR3 sequences; only one count was recorded for about 32% of them. Together, the top ten hold around 11% of the sample. What was sequenced was blood. The source is a woman in her twenties or thirties in good health.

This clonotype was observed at least ten times. The chain recombines TRBV2 with TRBJ2-7; D possibly uses TRBD1 or TRBD2 (6 bases each). Germline CDR1 reads SNHLY; CDR2 reads FYNNEI. V lost 6 bases to trimming and J lost 4 bases, with 25 bases between them. This CDR3 has 17 residues. CDR3 loop: CASRDLTGPRRGYEQYF. The CDR3 DNA is TGTGCCAGCAGGGACTTGACAGGCCCCCGGCGGGGATACGAGCAGTACTTC.

V gene TRBV4-2 combines with J gene TRBJ2-5; 7 bases align to TRBD2. This CDR3 has 14 amino acids. V lost 4 bases to trimming and J lost 4 bases; unmatched junction nucleotides: 6. CDR1 is LGHNA and CDR2 is YNFKEQ in the germline V gene. CDR3 amino acids: CASSPSGMGETQYF. The CDR3 nucleotides are TGTGCCAGCAGCCCCAGCGGGATGGGAGAGACCCAGTACTTC.

This chain connects TRBV7-9 to TRBJ1-3; D is uncertain. CDR1 SEHNR and CDR2 FQNEAQ come from the germline V gene (reference sequence). The CDR3 runs to 12 residues. Between the trimmed V and J ends, which lost 8 bases and 0 bases, there was a span of 5 bases. Written as DNA, the CDR3 is TGTGCCAGCGCCCTCTCTGGAAACACCATATATTTT. Translation gives CASALSGNTIYF.